A selection of T cell receptor beta chains follows, all from one sample in a study of tumor and adjacent non-tumor tissue in lung cancer. TCRdb reprocessed the multiplex PCR reads via MiXCR and lists one record per CDR3 protein. The sample consists of about 70,000 distinct CDR3 sequences, around 73% of them appearing once. The specimen sequenced was lung tumor tissue. These receptors were obtained from a man in his fifties or sixties with non-small cell lung cancer. Both conserved end residues are part of each CDR3. The D gene is left open where the match is weak.

j_call | cdr3_length | d_call | v_call | cdr3_aa
TRBJ2-3 | 14 | - | TRBV20-1 | CSAQIQAGTDTLYF
TRBJ1-1 | 13 | TRBD1 | TRBV5-4 | CASSAGQGLEAFF
TRBJ2-1 | 14 | - | TRBV20-1 | CSDRVRGGVDEQFF
TRBJ1-5 | 11 | - | TRBV12-3/TRBV12-4 | CAGGNNQPQHF
TRBJ2-5 | 16 | - | TRBV11-3 | CASSLGAVAVGETQYF
TRBJ2-1 | 16 | TRBD2 | TRBV29-1 | CSIESMLAGDYSEQSF
TRBJ2-1 | 16 | - | TRBV6-1 | CTSSENPGSSYDEQFF
TRBJ1-5 | 13 | TRBD1 | TRBV10-2 | CTSTRNRGQPQHF
TRBJ2-3 | 15 | - | TRBV6-6 | CASSYRDDRADMQYF
TRBJ1-5 | 17 | - | TRBV20-1 | CSASRHTGTYSNQPQHF
TRBJ2-2 | 17 | TRBD2 | TRBV20-1 | CSVSGGLAGLNIGELFF
TRBJ1-2 | 13 | - | TRBV29-1 | CSVEVVRTRGYTF
TRBJ1-2 | 13 | - | TRBV29-1 | CSVSPQHDRGYTF
TRBJ1-5 | 14 | TRBD1 | TRBV10-3 | CAISTGTGNQPQHF
TRBJ1-1 | 12 | - | TRBV29-1 | CSFKEGGTETFF
TRBJ2-3 | 14 | - | TRBV29-1 | CIVEGVRGPDTQYF
TRBJ2-1 | 16 | - | TRBV5-1 | CASSREQINSYNEQFF
TRBJ2-3 | 13 | - | TRBV20-1 | CSARSFNTDTKYF
TRBJ2-1 | 14 | TRBD2 | TRBV11-1 | CASERWEGCREQFF
TRBJ1-5 | 13 | - | TRBV28 | CASSQDPCQPQHF
TRBJ2-5 | 12 | - | TRBV14 | CAISPNRETQYF
TRBJ2-3 | 16 | TRBD2 | TRBV11-1 | CASSLTSGTSTDMQYF
TRBJ2-7 | 14 | - | TRBV29-1 | CSIYTGTSSYEQYF
TRBJ2-7 | 15 | TRBD1 | TRBV6-6 | CASSSLGQVSYEQYF
TRBJ2-3 | 14 | TRBD2 | TRBV29-1 | CSVFMTSRSDTRYF
TRBJ2-3 | 15 | TRBD2 | TRBV20-1 | CSAHLTSGHTDTQYF
TRBJ1-5 | 15 | - | TRBV6-1 | CASSVGLAGDQPQHF
TRBJ2-1 | 13 | - | TRBV5-6 | CTSSLDGYNEQFF
TRBJ2-7 | 22 | TRBD2 | TRBV20-1 | CSGRDLWGTSGTETGLSYEQYF
TRBJ2-5 | 13 | - | TRBV29-1 | CSAPGHQVETQYF
TRBJ1-1 | 14 | - | TRBV6-1 | CASSVRGRALQLAF
TRBJ2-7 | 14 | TRBD2 | TRBV12-3/TRBV12-4 | CTSRPTSGRNEQYF
TRBJ2-5 | 12 | - | TRBV6-6 | CVSRSEGGTQHF
TRBJ1-2 | 12 | - | TRBV6-6 | CACSFIKRGYTF
TRBJ2-3 | 14 | - | TRBV24-1 | CATSLGASTDTQYF
TRBJ2-6 | 15 | - | TRBV5-1 | CASGWEFSGANVLIF
TRBJ2-1 | 11 | - | TRBV29-1 | CSVGQLSNWIF
TRBJ2-1 | 15 | TRBD1 | TRBV6-6 | CASSFLGTGFFEQLF
TRBJ1-6 | 15 | TRBD1 | TRBV6-5 | CASSYGQGDNSSLHF
TRBJ1-3 | 14 | - | TRBV10-3 | CATFSGSSGNTMYF
TRBJ2-5 | 15 | TRBD1 | TRBV6-5 | CASSYTGGGGETQNF
TRBJ2-1 | 17 | TRBD2 | TRBV29-1 | CSVEGGLAGGRGNEQLF